This T cell receptor (beta chain) was sequenced in a study of blood T cell repertoires in COVID-19. Overall study context: The analysed material was cDNA or gDNA that came from T cells, B-cell-depleted T cells, or PBMCs.

Repertoires were generated with immunoSEQ multiplex PCR, while TCRdb's copy carries only in-frame clones and drops some. The sample lists 300,000 to 450,000 clones; approximately 86% were seen once. The CDR3 runs 14 residues. Germline V gene sequence: CDR1 MNHEY, CDR2 SMNVEV (reference sequence). After removal of 5 bases from V and 1 base from J, the junction contained 3 bases not matched to a gene. This clonotype originated in a human donor in a cohort sampled during active COVID-19. The genes are TRBV27 and TRBJ2-3, with 7 bases that match TRBD1. Sequencing was performed on peripheral blood. In DNA form, the CDR3 reads TGTGCCAGCAGTCTCGGGACAGGCACAGATACGCAGTATTTT. Protein product: CASSLGTGTDTQYF.